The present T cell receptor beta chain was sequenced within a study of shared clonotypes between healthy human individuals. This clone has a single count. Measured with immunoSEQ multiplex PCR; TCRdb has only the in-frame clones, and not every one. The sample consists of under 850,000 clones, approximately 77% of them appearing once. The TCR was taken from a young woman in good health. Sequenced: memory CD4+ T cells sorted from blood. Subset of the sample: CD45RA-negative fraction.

The CDR3 DNA reads TGTGCCAGCAGCGGGTATGGCGAAGGCTACACCTTC. Translated, it gives CASSGYGEGYTF. The gene calls are TRBV6-5 and TRBJ1-2; D is unresolved. The CDR3 covers 12 residues. The V end lost 6 bases, the J end lost 8 bases, and 13 bases lay between the germline ends. CDR1 is MNHEY and CDR2 is SVGAGI in the germline V gene.